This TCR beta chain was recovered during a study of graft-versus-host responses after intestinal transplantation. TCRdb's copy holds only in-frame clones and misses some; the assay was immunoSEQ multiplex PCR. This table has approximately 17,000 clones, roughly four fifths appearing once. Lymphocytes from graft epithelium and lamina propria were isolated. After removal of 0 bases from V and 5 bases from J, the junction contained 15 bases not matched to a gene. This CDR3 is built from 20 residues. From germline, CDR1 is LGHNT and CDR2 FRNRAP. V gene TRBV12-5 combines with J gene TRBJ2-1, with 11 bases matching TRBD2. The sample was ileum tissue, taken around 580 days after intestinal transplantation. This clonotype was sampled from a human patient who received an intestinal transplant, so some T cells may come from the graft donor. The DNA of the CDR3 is TGTGCTAGTGGTTTGGTACATTATGTCTTTGAGACTAGCGGGAACAATGAGCAGTTCTTC. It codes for CASGLVHYVFETSGNNEQFF.